This TCR beta chain came from a study of T cells in Graves' hyperthyroidism and ophthalmopathy. The TCR beta CDR3 regions underwent amplification using RNA transcripts as the source. HTBI primers were the set used in a first-round RT-PCR of the TCR CDR3. From the multiplex PCR reads, TCRdb called clonotypes with MiXCR, one entry per CDR3 protein. The table includes under 550,000 distinct CDR3 sequences, roughly an eighth detected once. No progression to ophthalmopathy during 18 months of follow-up defined stable disease. Patients aged 18 to 65 had newly diagnosed hyperthyroidism that had lasted under 2 months. Per the germline V gene, CDR1 is MNHNS and CDR2 is SASEGT. V trimming: 6 bases; J trimming: 5 bases; junction bases outside the gene matches: 8. The CDR3 is 14 residues long. This clonotype was detected many times.

The chain couples TRBV6-1 to TRBJ2-3, with 7 bases matching TRBD1. This sequence originates from a woman aged 18-30 years with Graves' hyperthyroidism. The sequenced material came from blood. As DNA, the CDR3 is TGTGCCAGCAGAGTCCAGGGGGTTGGAGATACGCAGTATTTT. It is translated as CASRVQGVGDTQYF.